Listed here are 10 T cell receptor beta chains from one sample, sequenced in a study of shared clonotypes between healthy human individuals. Some clones are missing from TCRdb's copy, which holds only in-frame ones; the method was immunoSEQ multiplex PCR. The table shows some 2,500,000 clones, with 85% to 95% occurring only once. The sample was naive CD4+ T cells from PBMCs. The subset here: CD45RA+ positively selected. The receptors were sampled from a man younger than 35 in good health. Some clones in this sample may be carry-over from other donors' samples.

The chain carries TRBV6-1 and TRBJ1-5; a weak D match, TRBD1 (6 bases). CDR3 length equals 13 residues. Germline V CDR1 and CDR2: MNHNS, SASEGT. V was pared by 7 bases and J by 4 bases, with 11 bases between. The CDR3 sequence is CASNRDLNQPQHF. The CDR3 DNA follows: TGTGCCAGCAACAGGGATCTTAATCAGCCCCAGCATTTT.

V gene TRBV11-2 combines with J gene TRBJ2-1, with TRBD2 matching 7 bases. This CDR3 region has 15 residues. CDR1 is SGHAT, CDR2 FQNNGV, per germline. The J segment lost 6 bases and the V segment lost 5 bases, leaving 10 bases of the junction unmatched. The CDR3 coding sequence is TGTGCCAGCAGCCCCAGGAGCGGGATGTTCAATGAGCAGTTCTTC. Translating gives CASSPRSGMFNEQFF.

The chain has TRBV18 and TRBJ2-3; TRBD2 aligns across 9 bases. V lost 5 bases and J lost 1; bases outside the gene matches: 7. The CDR3 contains 16 residues. The V gene's germline CDR1 is KGHSH and CDR2 LQKENI. The CDR3 nucleotides read TGTGCCAGCTCATCCTGGGCTAGCGGGGGCACAGATACGCAGTATTTT. Translating it yields CASSSWASGGTDTQYF.

Notes on this clone: The sample holds other DNA sequences that translate to the same CDR3. The rearrangement links TRBV18 to TRBJ2-1, with D possibly matching TRBD2 (6 bases). V was shortened by 2 bases and J by 8 bases, with 7 bases between the two germline ends. The CDR3 covers 12 residues. Germline CDR1 and CDR2: KGHSH and LQKENI. CDR3 amino acids: CASSPGGDEQFF. DNA for the CDR3: TGTGCCAGCTCACCAGGAGGGGATGAGCAGTTCTTC.

V usage is TRBV25-1 and J usage is TRBJ2-1; D call uncertain. CDR1 is MGHDK and CDR2 is SYGVNS in the germline V gene. The CDR3 is made up of 15 amino acids. V was pared by 2 bases and J by 6 bases, with 14 bases between. CDR3 in DNA: TGTGCCAGCAGTGAACCCCGAAAGGGCGGCAATGAGCAGTTCTTC. As protein: CASSEPRKGGNEQFF.

V is TRBV27 and J is TRBJ1-1; 10 bases line up with TRBD1. This CDR3 comprises 13 residues. After removal of 5 bases from V and 8 bases from J, the junction contained 5 bases not matched to a gene. CDR1 is MNHEY and CDR2 is SMNVEV in the germline V gene (reference sequence). The CDR3 DNA is TGTGCCAGCAGTCAGGGACAGGGGACGGAAGCTTTCTTT. As protein: CASSQGQGTEAFF.

The rearrangement links TRBV10-3 to TRBJ2-7; a possible D gene is TRBD1 (6 bases). Trimming took off 6 bases at V and 7 bases at J, with 16 bases between the two ends. The CDR3 extends over 13 amino acids. Germline CDR1 reads ENHRY; CDR2 reads SYGVKD. CDR3 bases: TGTGCCATCAGAAAAAACAGGGTTCTGGAGCAGTACTTC. Amino acids: CAIRKNRVLEQYF.

The CDR3 DNA reads TGTGCCTGGAGTGTAGGCGGGCCAAATGGCTACACCTTC. Amino acids: CAWSVGGPNGYTF. The chain carries TRBV30 and TRBJ1-2; D uncertain. Germline V lookup: CDR1 GTSNPN, CDR2 SVGIG (reference sequence). The CDR3 contains 13 residues. V was clipped by 0 bases and J by 6 bases, with 11 bases between them.

The chain employs TRBV30 and TRBJ1-3; weak D call: TRBD1 (6 bases). Between the trimmed V and J ends, which lost 2 bases and 5 bases, there was a span of 22 bases. The germline V gene encodes CDR1 GTSNPN and CDR2 SVGIG (reference sequence). The CDR3 runs to 17 residues. This chain's CDR3 is CAWSSRLGGGTRNTIYF. For the CDR3, the DNA is TGTGCCTGGAGTTCCCGTTTGGGGGGCGGAACCAGAAACACCATATATTTT.

The chain is built from TRBV15 and TRBJ2-6; tentatively, D is TRBD2 (5 bases). The V end was cut by 1 base, the J end by 0 bases, with 10 bases between. Per the germline V gene, CDR1 is LNHNV and CDR2 is YYDKDF (reference sequence). This CDR3 is 17 amino acids long. The CDR3: CATSRGPAGSGANVLTF. CDR3 bases: TGTGCCACCAGCAGAGGGCCCGCGGGCTCTGGGGCCAACGTCCTGACTTTC.